These 8 T cell receptor beta chains originate from one sample sequenced in a study of blood T cell repertoires in COVID-19. Repertoires were generated with immunoSEQ multiplex PCR, while TCRdb's copy carries only in-frame clones and drops some. The table has about 280,000 clones, 90% seen once; the top ten hold about 1.7%. Sequencing used PBMCs or T cells enriched from blood (not recorded which). These receptors were taken from a woman under 30 with acute COVID-19.

The chain combines TRBV5-1 with TRBJ1-2; TRBD1 is a possible D gene (5 bases). This CDR3 spans 17 amino acids. V was pared by 4 bases and J by 1 base, with 20 bases between. Per germline, CDR1 SGHRS and CDR2 YFSETQ. The CDR3 DNA is TGCGCCAGCAGCCCCCGCCTGGCAGGGTTGGTTAACTATGGCTACACCTTC. Amino acid sequence: CASSPRLAGLVNYGYTF.

The chain links TRBV10-3 to TRBJ1-5, with 7 bases identical to TRBD1. With 5 bases clipped from V and 5 bases from J, the junction kept 6 bases outside the gene matches. Germline V gives CDR1 ENHRY, CDR2 SYGVKD. The length of the CDR3 is 14 residues. The CDR3 region is CAISRTGADQPQHF. The CDR3, as DNA: TGTGCCATCAGTCGTACAGGGGCCGATCAGCCCCAGCATTTT.

J is TRBJ2-7 and V is TRBV5-1; 7 positions agree with TRBD1. The ends lost 1 base at V and 2 bases at J; junction bases unmatched: 9. The germline V gene has CDR1 SGHRS and CDR2 YFSETQ. The CDR3 totals 16 residues. This chain's CDR3 is CASSLPPGTVPYEQYF. The CDR3 coding sequence is TGCGCCAGCAGCTTGCCCCCGGGGACAGTACCCTACGAGCAGTACTTC.

The chain employs TRBV7-8 and TRBJ2-3; 10 bases align to TRBD2. The V and J ends lost 5 bases and 4 bases, in that order; junction bases with no gene match: 9. In germline, CDR1 is SGHVS, CDR2 FQNEAQ. The CDR3 length is 16 residues. Here the CDR3 DNA reads TGTGCCAGCAGCCAAGAGCGGGAGGGCCATCCAGATACGCAGTATTTT. It specifies CASSQEREGHPDTQYF.

The CDR3 DNA reads TGCGCCAGCAGCCTGGACAGGGGGCCCCTCTACGAGCAGTACTTC. This codes for CASSLDRGPLYEQYF. The chain combines TRBV5-1 with TRBJ2-7, with 11 bases matching TRBD1. The germline V gene has CDR1 SGHRS and CDR2 YFSETQ. The CDR3 totals 15 residues. The junction had 6 bases not matched to a gene; V was cut back by 4 bases and J by 3 bases.

The rearrangement uses TRBV6-2 or TRBV6-3 and TRBJ2-7; 12 bases agree with TRBD2. Losses at the gene ends were 4 bases for V and 2 bases for J; bases not matched to a gene: 15. There are 19 residues in the CDR3. The germline CDR1 and CDR2 sequences are MNHEY and SVGEGT. The CDR3 protein is CASSLARTSGKRITYEQYF. The CDR3 coding sequence is TGTGCCAGCAGTTTAGCCCGGACTAGCGGGAAACGTATAACCTACGAGCAGTACTTC.

The CDR3 nucleotides read TGTGCCAGCAGGGCCACTAGCGGGAGGTACAATGAGCAGTTCTTC. This encodes CASRATSGRYNEQFF. The chain uses TRBV2 and TRBJ2-1, with 12 bases identical to TRBD2. The CDR3 spans 15 residues. After removal of 6 bases from V and 4 bases from J, the junction contained 4 bases not matched to a gene. Germline CDR1 is SNHLY and CDR2 is FYNNEI.

DNA for the CDR3: TGTGCCAGCAGTCCCGGGACTAGCGGGTTAGATGAGCAGTTCTTC. It yields the protein CASSPGTSGLDEQFF. The chain uses TRBV27 and TRBJ2-1, with 12 bases lining up with TRBD2. CDR3 length: 15 residues. The junction had 7 bases not matched to a gene; V was cut back by 5 bases and J by 8 bases. CDR1 is MNHEY and CDR2 is SMNVEV in the germline V gene (reference sequence).